The subject of this entry is one TCR beta chain. What it binds is unknown. The sample is drawn from a study of metastatic and nonmetastatic thyroid tumors. In the study overall: Across blood and tumor or nodule tissue, repertoires from malignant and benign thyroid patients were compared with one another. Study observations and caveats: Reported TCR beta diversity, measured in blood and tumor, was significantly higher for malignant thyroid tumors than for benign nodules.

Per the original methods: The distant-metastasis classifier for papillary thyroid cancer was built from CDR3 differences across clinicopathological groups. TCRdb re-called the PCR reads via MiXCR. The V and J calls were not made by the authors but by TCRdb's processing. Of about 41,000 clones in the sample, less than 35% were seen once. Trimming took 5 bases from V and 2 from J; bases not matched to a gene: 2. The CDR3 runs to 14 residues. The V gene's germline CDR1 is SGHVS and CDR2 FNYEAQ. No treatment had been given to any patient before thyroid surgery. The clonotype comes from a male donor with papillary thyroid cancer or a benign thyroid nodule (not recorded which). Some clones in this sample may be carry-over from other donors' samples. The chain has TRBV7-6 and TRBJ2-5, with TRBD2 matching 10 bases. Sequencing was performed on blood. The CDR3 spells CASSQLAGQETQYF. For the CDR3, the DNA is TGTGCCAGCAGCCAACTAGCGGGACAAGAGACCCAGTACTTC.